The 5 T cell receptor beta chains reported below all come from one sample, sequenced in a study of blood T cell repertoires in COVID-19. Using immunoSEQ multiplex PCR, the repertoire was profiled, and TCRdb retains in-frame clones only, with some absent. The sample has around 120,000 clones, approximately 69% seen once. The sequenced sample was peripheral blood. These receptors were obtained from an elderly man with acute or convalescent COVID-19.

The chain carries TRBV12-5 and TRBJ1-5; TRBD1 aligns across 7 bases. V dropped 6 bases and J dropped 2; count of bases not matched to a gene: 1. Germline loops: CDR1 LGHNT, CDR2 FRNRAP. The CDR3 runs to 13 residues. The CDR3 bases are TGTGCTAGTGGGCAGGGGGGCAATCAGCCCCAGCATTTT. Its translation is CASGQGGNQPQHF.

The chain combines TRBV2 with TRBJ1-6, with TRBD1 matching 9 bases. The CDR3 sequence is 13 residues long. Germline V gene lookup returns CDR1 SNHLY and CDR2 FYNNEI. V was clipped by 4 bases and J by 8 bases; unmatched bases: 0. This chain's CDR3 is CASSGTGDSPLHF. The CDR3 DNA reads as TGTGCCAGCAGTGGGACAGGGGATTCACCCCTCCACTTT. Combining the CDR3 with reference TRBV2 and TRBJ1-6 gives the whole variable domain EPEVTQTPSHQVTQMGQEVILRCVPISNHLYFYWYRQILGQKVEFLVSFYNNEISEKSEIFDDQFSVERPDGSNFTLKIRSTKLEDSAMYFCASSGTGDSPLHFGNGTRLTVT.

This chain links TRBV13 with TRBJ1-4; D may be TRBD1 (5 bases). Trimming pared 2 bases from V and 8 bases from J, leaving 12 bases between. The CDR3 contains 14 residues. CDR1 and CDR2 from the germline V gene are PRHDT and FYEKMQ (reference sequence). The CDR3 loop is CASSLRQGGEKLFF. DNA for the CDR3: TGTGCCAGCAGCTTACGCCAGGGTGGAGAAAAACTGTTTTTT. The full variable domain, with the rest looked up from reference TRBV13 and TRBJ1-4, is AAGVIQSPRHLIKEKRETATLKCYPIPRHDTVYWYQQGPGQDPQFLISFYEKMQSDKGSIPDRFSAQQFSDYHSELNMSSLELGDSALYFCASSLRQGGEKLFFGSGTQLSVL.

V is TRBV7-8 and J is TRBJ1-5; D gene ambiguous. Per germline, CDR1 SGHVS and CDR2 FQNEAQ. Trimming cost V 4 bases and J 7 bases, with 11 bases left between them. This CDR3 is 13 amino acids long. The CDR3 DNA follows: TGTGCCAGCAGCTCGGGTTCTGGGCAGCCCCAGCATTTT. It codes for CASSSGSGQPQHF.

The CDR3 here is CASSQGGPADTQYF. As DNA, the CDR3 is TGTGCCAGCAGCCAAGGCGGTCCCGCAGATACGCAGTATTTT. The gene calls are TRBV3-1 (or the pseudogene TRBV3-2) and TRBJ2-3, with unresolved D. Trimming removed 1 base at V and 4 bases at J, with 9 bases between. Looked up from germline, CDR1 is LGHDT and CDR2 is YNNKEL (reference sequence). The CDR3 runs 14 residues.